A selection of T cell receptor beta chains follows, all from one sample in a study of shared T cell receptors in the human thymus. TCRdb keeps only in-frame clones here, not all; method: immunoSEQ multiplex PCR. The sample holds about 540,000 clones, 70% to 80% seen once. The same data also contributed to another study, on human thymus T cells.

Sequences were obtained from thymocytes. The receptors come from a boy younger than two with a congenital heart defect. The CDR3 runs from the conserved cysteine through the conserved F or W. Clone size is not always given. Where it is, it says once, few, many or a class for expanded clones.

V gene	clone size	J gene	CDR3 protein
TRBV11-2	-	TRBJ2-7	CASSFHMTTYEQYF
TRBV7-9	-	TRBJ1-2	CASSGKGQGLYGYTF
TRBV13	-	TRBJ2-1	CASSVPRGVLAGGRWGSPYNEQFF
TRBV6-5	-	TRBJ1-1	CASTFTGSGTEAFF
TRBV15	-	TRBJ2-7	CATSRGQGIAYEQYF
TRBV6-5	-	TRBJ2-5	CASSYSHGRGETQYF
TRBV11-2	-	TRBJ1-5	CASSLDRGKGSNQPQHF
TRBV4-3	-	TRBJ2-5	CASSQDLGGRALETQYF
TRBV11-2	-	TRBJ1-5	CASSLRQSNQPQHF
TRBV4-2	-	TRBJ2-7	CASSQPRASGGGSPYEQYF
TRBV27	-	TRBJ2-2	CASSCLAGKDTGELFF
TRBV28	once	TRBJ2-2	CASSLGLAGGTGELFF
TRBV30	-	TRBJ2-3	CAWSVTYYRDASTDTQYF
TRBV19	few	TRBJ1-4	CASKEGTRNEKLFF
TRBV5-6	-	TRBJ1-2	CASSLGGYTTDYGYTF
TRBV6-1	-	TRBJ2-4	CASSEAWVAGKNIQYF
TRBV27	-	TRBJ2-1	CASSLGQTREGPYNEQFF
TRBV5-1	-	TRBJ2-2	CASSSPLAGRGGELFF
TRBV4-1	once	TRBJ1-3	CASSQDPPGTGTGNTIYF
TRBV6-6	-	TRBJ2-5	CASSREREEQETQYF
TRBV4-1	-	TRBJ2-7	CASSQDHQRERFSYEQYF
TRBV7-6	-	TRBJ2-7	CASSPNLVPLSYEQYF
TRBV2	-	TRBJ2-7	CARRELAVLQGSYEQYF
TRBV4-3	-	TRBJ2-7	CASSQGKTSGTYEQYF
TRBV28	few	TRBJ1-2	CASSPAGSPYGYTF
TRBV2	-	TRBJ2-7	CASSPTSGRHEQYF
TRBV27	-	TRBJ2-7	CASSSPASPGTGYEQYF
TRBV27	-	TRBJ2-2	CASRTGGTGELFF
TRBV19	-	TRBJ1-1	CASTLRGNTEAFF
TRBV28	-	TRBJ1-5	CASSSDLYKVHSNQPQHF
TRBV7-9	-	TRBJ2-2	CASTPRLAVETGELFF
TRBV12-5	-	TRBJ2-3	CASGYREDTQYF
TRBV21-1	-	TRBJ2-1	CASSPRTGAYNEQFF
TRBV12-5	-	TRBJ2-2	CASSLAGVETGELFF
TRBV15	-	TRBJ1-5	CATSRERTGGSSNQPQHF
TRBV5-5	-	TRBJ2-7	CASSLGSGAPYEQYF
TRBV29-1	few	TRBJ2-1	CSVTTDRGVYNEQFF
TRBV27	-	TRBJ2-7	CASSFSHAGLYEQYF
TRBV28	-	TRBJ1-2	CASSYPRLGTGAPNYGYTF
TRBV4-2	-	TRBJ2-7	CASSQGTGTGSYEQYF
TRBV27	once	TRBJ1-5	CASSCGQGSGQPQHF
TRBV30	-	TRBJ2-1	CAWSFAGTSGSEQFF
TRBV29-1	-	TRBJ2-7	CSVRVNNYEQYF
TRBV2	-	TRBJ1-3	CASSRDRVDHSGNTIYF
TRBV4-1	-	TRBJ2-6	CASSQGSRGSGANVLTF
TRBV5-1	few	TRBJ2-6	CASSPYSGANVLTF
TRBV13	-	TRBJ2-7	CASSLVGNEQYF
TRBV7-2	-	TRBJ2-3	CASSVAGLTDTQYF
TRBV21-1	once	TRBJ2-4	CASSKEVDRGLAKNIQYF
TRBV4-2	-	TRBJ2-7	CASSQEGTSGRWVYEQYF
TRBV7-6	-	TRBJ1-2	CASSTTDRFLHGYTF
TRBV10-1	-	TRBJ2-7	CASRIQGFVQWYF
TRBV5-1	-	TRBJ2-5	CASSVGGRGRETQYF
TRBV7-8	-	TRBJ2-1	CASSSLAVTSYNEQFF
TRBV5-6	-	TRBJ2-7	CASSLDRGYEQYF